This T cell receptor beta chain was recovered during a study of T cells in localized non-small cell lung cancer. Overall study results and limits: With higher T cell density in blood came longer overall survival. Because only a single region of the tumor was sequenced, heterogeneity remains possible. There were a median around 57 of the top 100 tumor clones appearing in adjacent lung. Among the tissues sampled, uninvolved adjacent lung had the highest T cell clonality, above tumor.

Clones were sequenced by immunoSEQ multiplex PCR, and TCRdb holds only the in-frame ones, with some missing. The sample yields approximately 21,000 clones, nearly 90% seen once. Trimming left V 6 bases short and J 0 bases short, with 6 bases between. This CDR3 region has 13 residues. CDR1 and CDR2 (germline): MNHEY, SVGAGI. A note on this clone: Its antigen is not known.

This sequence originates from a male donor older than 55 with stage II lung adenocarcinoma. This rearrangement joins TRBV6-5 to TRBJ1-5, with D hard to call. The material was peripheral blood mononuclear cells, obtained before any cancer treatment. CDR3 residues: CASSYDSNQPQHF. In nucleotides, the CDR3 is TGTGCCAGCAGCTATGATAGCAATCAGCCCCAGCATTTT.